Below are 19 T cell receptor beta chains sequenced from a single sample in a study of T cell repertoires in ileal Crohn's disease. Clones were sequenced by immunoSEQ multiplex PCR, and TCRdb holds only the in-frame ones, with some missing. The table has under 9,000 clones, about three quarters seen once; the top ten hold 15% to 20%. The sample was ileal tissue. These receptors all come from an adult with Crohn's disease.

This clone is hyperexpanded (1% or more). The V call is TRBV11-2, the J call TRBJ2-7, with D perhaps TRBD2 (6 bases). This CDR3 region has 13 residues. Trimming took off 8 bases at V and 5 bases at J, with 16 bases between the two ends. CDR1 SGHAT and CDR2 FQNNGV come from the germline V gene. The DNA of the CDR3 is TGTGCCAGCCTCAAAAGCGGGTCAGACGAGCAGTACTTC. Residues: CASLKSGSDEQYF.

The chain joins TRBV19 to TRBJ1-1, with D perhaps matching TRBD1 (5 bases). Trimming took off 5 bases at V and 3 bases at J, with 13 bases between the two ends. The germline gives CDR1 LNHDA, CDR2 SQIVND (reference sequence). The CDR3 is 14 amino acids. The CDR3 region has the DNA TGTGCCAGTAGTGCATTAGGGGTCGACACTGAAGCTTTCTTT. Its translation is CASSALGVDTEAFF.

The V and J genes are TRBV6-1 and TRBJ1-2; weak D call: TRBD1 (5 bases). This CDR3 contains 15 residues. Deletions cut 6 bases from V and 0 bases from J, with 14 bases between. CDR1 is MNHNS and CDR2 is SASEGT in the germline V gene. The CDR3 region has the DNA TGTGCCAGCAGGCTCGCGGGGGTATCTAACTATGGCTACACCTTC. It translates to CASRLAGVSNYGYTF.

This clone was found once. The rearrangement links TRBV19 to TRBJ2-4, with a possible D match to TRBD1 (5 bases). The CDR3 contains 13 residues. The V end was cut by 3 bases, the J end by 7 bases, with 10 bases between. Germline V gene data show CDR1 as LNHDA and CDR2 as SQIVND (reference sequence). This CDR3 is CASSIAGRNIQYF. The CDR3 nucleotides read TGTGCCAGTAGTATTGCAGGGCGCAACATTCAGTACTTC. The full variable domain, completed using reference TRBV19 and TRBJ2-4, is DGGITQSPKYLFRKEGQNVTLSCEQNLNHDAMYWYRQDPGQGLRLIYYSQIVNDFQKGDIAEGYSVSREKKESFPLTVTSAQKNPTAFYLCASSIAGRNIQYFGAGTRLSVL.

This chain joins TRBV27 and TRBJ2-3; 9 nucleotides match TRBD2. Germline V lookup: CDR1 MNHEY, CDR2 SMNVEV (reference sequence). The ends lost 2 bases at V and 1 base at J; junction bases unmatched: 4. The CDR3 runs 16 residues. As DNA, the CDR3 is TGTGCCAGCAGTTTAAAGGGACTAGCCGGCACAGATACGCAGTATTTT. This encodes CASSLKGLAGTDTQYF.

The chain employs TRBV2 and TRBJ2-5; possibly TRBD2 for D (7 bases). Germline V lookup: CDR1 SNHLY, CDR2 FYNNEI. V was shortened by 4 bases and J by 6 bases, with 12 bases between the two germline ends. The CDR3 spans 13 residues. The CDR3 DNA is TGTGCCAGCAGTGGGGGGGGCGGGAAGACCCAGTACTTC. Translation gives CASSGGGGKTQYF. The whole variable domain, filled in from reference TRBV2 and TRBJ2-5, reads EPEVTQTPSHQVTQMGQEVILRCVPISNHLYFYWYRQILGQKVEFLVSFYNNEISEKSEIFDDQFSVERPDGSNFTLKIRSTKLEDSAMYFCASSGGGGKTQYFGPGTRLLVL.

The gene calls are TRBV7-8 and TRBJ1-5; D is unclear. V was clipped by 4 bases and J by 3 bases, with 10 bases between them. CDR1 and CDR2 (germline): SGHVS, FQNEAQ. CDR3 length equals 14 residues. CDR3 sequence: CASSSGWVNQPQHF. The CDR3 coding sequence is TGTGCCAGCAGCTCAGGCTGGGTCAATCAGCCCCAGCATTTT.

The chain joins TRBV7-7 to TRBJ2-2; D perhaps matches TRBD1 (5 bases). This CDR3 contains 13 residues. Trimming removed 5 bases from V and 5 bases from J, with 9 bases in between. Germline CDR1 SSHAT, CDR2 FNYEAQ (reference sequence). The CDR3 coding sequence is TGTGCCAGCAGCGTGGGGCAGACCGGGGAGCTGTTTTTT. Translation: CASSVGQTGELFF.

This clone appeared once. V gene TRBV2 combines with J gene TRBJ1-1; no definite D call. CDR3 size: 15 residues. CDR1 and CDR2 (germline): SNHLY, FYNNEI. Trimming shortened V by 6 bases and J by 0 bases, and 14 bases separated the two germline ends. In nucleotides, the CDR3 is TGTGCCAGCAGATTACAGCAAGGAATGAACACTGAAGCTTTCTTT. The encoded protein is CASRLQQGMNTEAFF.

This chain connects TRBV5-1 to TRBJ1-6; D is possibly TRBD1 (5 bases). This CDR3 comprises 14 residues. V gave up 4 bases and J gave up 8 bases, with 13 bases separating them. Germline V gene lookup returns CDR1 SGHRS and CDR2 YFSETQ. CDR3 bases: TGCGCCAGCAGCGTCGCCGGAGGGGATTCACCCCTCCACTTT. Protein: CASSVAGGDSPLHF.

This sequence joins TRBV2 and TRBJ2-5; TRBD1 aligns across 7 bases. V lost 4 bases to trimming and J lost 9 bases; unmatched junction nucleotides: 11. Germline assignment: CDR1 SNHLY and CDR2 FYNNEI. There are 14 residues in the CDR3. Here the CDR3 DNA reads TGTGCCAGCAGTGGACGGACAGGACGGACCGCCCAGTACTTC. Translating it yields CASSGRTGRTAQYF.

The CDR3 nucleotides are TGCAGCGTTGGCCTAGCGGGGGGGCCCGATGAGCAGTTCTTC. It specifies CSVGLAGGPDEQFF. The chain combines TRBV29-1 with TRBJ2-1, with 12 positions matching TRBD2. This CDR3 comprises 14 residues. The germline V gene has CDR1 SQVTM and CDR2 ANQGSEA. V dropped 4 bases and J dropped 8; count of bases not matched to a gene: 6.

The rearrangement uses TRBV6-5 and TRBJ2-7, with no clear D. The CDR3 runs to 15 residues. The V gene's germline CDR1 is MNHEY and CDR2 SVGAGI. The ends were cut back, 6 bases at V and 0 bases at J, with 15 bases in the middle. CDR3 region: CASSSAAQSSYEQYF. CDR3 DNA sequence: TGTGCCAGCAGCTCTGCTGCACAGAGCTCCTACGAGCAGTACTTC.

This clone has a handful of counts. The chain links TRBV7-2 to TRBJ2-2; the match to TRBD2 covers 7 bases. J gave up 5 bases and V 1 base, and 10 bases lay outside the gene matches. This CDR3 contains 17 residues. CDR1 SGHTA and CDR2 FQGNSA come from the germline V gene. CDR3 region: CASSLDLIGGLTGELFF. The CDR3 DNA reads TGTGCCAGCAGCTTAGATTTGATCGGGGGGTTGACCGGGGAGCTGTTTTTT.

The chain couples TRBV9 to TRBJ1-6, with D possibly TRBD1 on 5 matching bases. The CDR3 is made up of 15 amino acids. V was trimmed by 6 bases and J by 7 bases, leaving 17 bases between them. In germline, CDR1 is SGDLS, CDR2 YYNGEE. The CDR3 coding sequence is TGTGCCAGCAACCGAGATCCAGGGAGGAATTCACCCCTCCACTTT. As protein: CASNRDPGRNSPLHF.

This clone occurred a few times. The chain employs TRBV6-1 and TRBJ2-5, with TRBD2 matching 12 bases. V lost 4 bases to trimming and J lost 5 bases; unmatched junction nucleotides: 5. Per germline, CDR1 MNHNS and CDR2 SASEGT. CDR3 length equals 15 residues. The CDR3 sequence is CASSVPSGGAETQYF. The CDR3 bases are TGTGCCAGCAGTGTGCCTAGCGGGGGGGCGGAGACCCAGTACTTC.

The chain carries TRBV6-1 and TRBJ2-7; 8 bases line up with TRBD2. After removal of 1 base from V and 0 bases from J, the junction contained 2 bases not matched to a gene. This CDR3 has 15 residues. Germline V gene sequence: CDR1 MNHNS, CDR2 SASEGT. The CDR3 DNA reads TGTGCCAGCAGTGAAGAGAGCGGGAGCTCCTACGAGCAGTACTTC. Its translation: CASSEESGSSYEQYF.

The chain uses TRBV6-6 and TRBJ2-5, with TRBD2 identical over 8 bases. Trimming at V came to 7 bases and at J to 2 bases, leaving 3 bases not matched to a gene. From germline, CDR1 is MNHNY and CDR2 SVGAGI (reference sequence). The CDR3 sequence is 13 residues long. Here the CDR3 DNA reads TGTGCCAGCACCCGGGGGGGACAAGAGACCCAGTACTTC. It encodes CASTRGGQETQYF.

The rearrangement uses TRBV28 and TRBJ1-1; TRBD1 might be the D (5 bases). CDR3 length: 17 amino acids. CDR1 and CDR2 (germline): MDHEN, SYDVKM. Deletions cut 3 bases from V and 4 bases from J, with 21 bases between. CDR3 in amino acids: CASSLGGGGSGVTEAFF. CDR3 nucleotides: TGTGCCAGCAGTTTGGGTGGGGGGGGGTCTGGAGTCACTGAAGCTTTCTTT.